These T cell receptor beta chains were read from a single sample in a study of blood T cell repertoires in COVID-19. Method: immunoSEQ multiplex PCR; TCRdb's copy keeps in-frame clones and lacks some. The sample holds under 150,000 clones; roughly 90% are singletons and the top ten take 1.2%. The specimen was PBMCs or T cells enriched from blood (not recorded which). The receptors shown here come from a woman aged 25 to 39 with acute COVID-19. CDR3s include the opening cysteine and the closing phenylalanine or tryptophan. The order of the fields is D gene, V gene, clone size, J gene, CDR3 DNA, CDR3 protein. The D gene is left open where the match is weak. The listing skips clone size in some rows; elsewhere it reads once, few, many or a size class.

D gene: TRBD1; V gene: TRBV19; clone size: -; J gene: TRBJ1-2; CDR3 DNA: TGTGCCAGTAGTGCCGTTATGGGGACAGGGGATTATGGCTACACCTTC; CDR3 protein: CASSAVMGTGDYGYTF
D gene: -; V gene: TRBV6-6; clone size: -; J gene: TRBJ2-7; CDR3 DNA: TGTGCCAGCAGTTGGGTCGACAGGGAGCAGTACTTC; CDR3 protein: CASSWVDREQYF
D gene: TRBD1; V gene: TRBV5-1; clone size: -; J gene: TRBJ1-1; CDR3 DNA: TGCGCCAGCAGCACCGGGACAGCCTCGGTCACTGAAGCTTTCTTT; CDR3 protein: CASSTGTASVTEAFF
D gene: -; V gene: TRBV18; clone size: -; J gene: TRBJ1-6; CDR3 DNA: TGTGCCAGCTCACCCGACGGAGGAATGGGCTCACCCCTCCACTTT; CDR3 protein: CASSPDGGMGSPLHF
D gene: TRBD2; V gene: TRBV7-6; clone size: few; J gene: TRBJ2-7; CDR3 DNA: TGTGCCAGCAGCTTAGAGGGGACTAGCTACGAGCAGTACTTC; CDR3 protein: CASSLEGTSYEQYF
D gene: TRBD1; V gene: TRBV24-1; clone size: -; J gene: TRBJ2-1; CDR3 DNA: TGTGCCACCAGTGGGGGTGTAAAAGGGGGCTTTAGCTCCTACAATGAGCAGTTCTTC; CDR3 protein: CATSGGVKGGFSSYNEQFF
D gene: -; V gene: TRBV5-1; clone size: -; J gene: TRBJ2-5; CDR3 DNA: TGCGCCAGCAGCTGGACTATTCGGGAGACCCAGTACTTC; CDR3 protein: CASSWTIRETQYF
D gene: -; V gene: TRBV11-2; clone size: -; J gene: TRBJ1-2; CDR3 DNA: TGTGCCAGCAGCTTAGCAGAGGGCGGCGTCCCCTATGGCTACACCTTC; CDR3 protein: CASSLAEGGVPYGYTF
D gene: TRBD2; V gene: TRBV6-5; clone size: -; J gene: TRBJ2-7; CDR3 DNA: TGTGCCAGCAGTCTAAGCGGGAGTTCGCACGAGCAGTACTTC; CDR3 protein: CASSLSGSSHEQYF
D gene: TRBD2; V gene: TRBV2; clone size: -; J gene: TRBJ2-7; CDR3 DNA: TGTGCCAGCAGTGACTCGGGGAGGGCCGAGCAGTACTTC; CDR3 protein: CASSDSGRAEQYF
D gene: -; V gene: TRBV28; clone size: -; J gene: TRBJ2-2; CDR3 DNA: TGTGCCAGCAGTGTACACAGGGTGGGCACCGGGGAGCTGTTTTTT; CDR3 protein: CASSVHRVGTGELFF
D gene: TRBD1; V gene: TRBV6-6; clone size: -; J gene: TRBJ1-2; CDR3 DNA: TGTGCCAGCGTAACGAGGGGGCGCTGGAACTATGGCTACACCTTC; CDR3 protein: CASVTRGRWNYGYTF
D gene: -; V gene: TRBV28; clone size: once; J gene: TRBJ1-1; CDR3 DNA: TGTGCCAGCAGCTCTACGACAGGCAACACTGAAGCTTTCTTT; CDR3 protein: CASSSTTGNTEAFF
D gene: TRBD1; V gene: TRBV5-4; clone size: -; J gene: TRBJ2-7; CDR3 DNA: TGTGCCAGCAGCCTGGGGGGAGGACAGGGGAACCACGAGCAGTACTTC; CDR3 protein: CASSLGGGQGNHEQYF
D gene: -; V gene: TRBV15; clone size: few; J gene: TRBJ2-1; CDR3 DNA: TGTGCCACCAGCAGAGTAGGCCCGGGCTCCTACAATGAGCAGTTCTTC; CDR3 protein: CATSRVGPGSYNEQFF
D gene: -; V gene: TRBV6-2/TRBV6-3; clone size: -; J gene: TRBJ2-7; CDR3 DNA: TGTGCCAGCAGTTACGGATCAGGGTTGTCCTACGAGCAGTACTTC; CDR3 protein: CASSYGSGLSYEQYF
D gene: -; V gene: TRBV24-1; clone size: -; J gene: TRBJ2-1; CDR3 DNA: TGTGCCACCAGTGATTTGAGGCTAGGCCACAATGAGCAGTTCTTC; CDR3 protein: CATSDLRLGHNEQFF
D gene: -; V gene: TRBV28; clone size: -; J gene: TRBJ1-2; CDR3 DNA: TGTGCCAGCAGTTTTCCCCAGACCCAGAGGACAGCGGCCTATGGCTACACCTTC; CDR3 protein: CASSFPQTQRTAAYGYTF
D gene: -; V gene: TRBV27; clone size: -; J gene: TRBJ1-2; CDR3 DNA: TGTGCCAGCAGTTTATATCGGGGGATCGAGACGTATGGCTACACCTTC; CDR3 protein: CASSLYRGIETYGYTF
D gene: -; V gene: TRBV28; clone size: -; J gene: TRBJ1-4; CDR3 DNA: TGTGCCAGCAGTGGCACAGGCGGTCGAGAAAAACTGTTTTTT; CDR3 protein: CASSGTGGREKLFF
D gene: TRBD2; V gene: TRBV25-1; clone size: -; J gene: TRBJ2-1; CDR3 DNA: TGTGCCAGCAGTTCTCCGACCCCGGGACTAGAAGGGACCCGCAAGTTCTTC; CDR3 protein: CASSSPTPGLEGTRKFF
D gene: TRBD1; V gene: TRBV6-5; clone size: -; J gene: TRBJ2-7; CDR3 DNA: TGTGCCAGCAGAAGATCAGGACAGGGCTTCCACGAGCAGTACTTC; CDR3 protein: CASRRSGQGFHEQYF
D gene: TRBD2; V gene: TRBV7-2; clone size: once; J gene: TRBJ2-1; CDR3 DNA: TGTGCCAGCAGCCCGGGGGGAGGGAGGGCCGGGAATGAGCAGTTCTTC; CDR3 protein: CASSPGGGRAGNEQFF
D gene: TRBD1; V gene: TRBV19; clone size: -; J gene: TRBJ1-5; CDR3 DNA: TGTGCCAGTAGTATAGGTCCCGCAGGGGGCTGGTATCAGCCCCAGCATTTT; CDR3 protein: CASSIGPAGGWYQPQHF
D gene: -; V gene: TRBV4-3; clone size: once; J gene: TRBJ1-2; CDR3 DNA: TGCGCCAGCAGCCAAGATGGACAAGTCTATGGCTACACCTTC; CDR3 protein: CASSQDGQVYGYTF
D gene: -; V gene: TRBV28; clone size: few; J gene: TRBJ1-5; CDR3 DNA: TGTGCCAGCAGTTTTCCGGGGATTAGCAATCAGCCCCAGCATTTT; CDR3 protein: CASSFPGISNQPQHF